The present TCR beta chain was sequenced within a study of shared clonotypes between healthy human individuals. For the study at large: Three CD4 naive, three CD4 memory, two CD8 naive and one CD8 memory plate were used per donor. The study's findings and limits: Unshared clonotypes carried lower generation probabilities than those common to all four donors. Of the naive CD4 clonotypes, around 4.9% were shared across several donors.

With respect to this clone: Antigen specificity is unknown.

The V end was cut by 6 bases, the J end by 4 bases, with 12 bases between. Germline loops: CDR1 MNHEY, CDR2 SVGAGI. The CDR3 length is 13 residues. This table comes from immunoSEQ multiplex PCR, and its TCRdb copy is limited to in-frame clones, with some not included. The repertoire holds approximately 940,000 clones, with 60% to 85% as singletons. The sequenced sample was memory CD4+ T cells sorted from blood. Subset specified: CD45RA-negative fraction. The chain couples TRBV6-5 to TRBJ1-1, with D uncertain. The source of this sequence is a man between 18 and 29 years old in good health. The CDR3 nucleotides read TGTGCCAGCAGCCCCCGGACGGGCACTGAAGCTTTCTTT. It translates to CASSPRTGTEAFF.